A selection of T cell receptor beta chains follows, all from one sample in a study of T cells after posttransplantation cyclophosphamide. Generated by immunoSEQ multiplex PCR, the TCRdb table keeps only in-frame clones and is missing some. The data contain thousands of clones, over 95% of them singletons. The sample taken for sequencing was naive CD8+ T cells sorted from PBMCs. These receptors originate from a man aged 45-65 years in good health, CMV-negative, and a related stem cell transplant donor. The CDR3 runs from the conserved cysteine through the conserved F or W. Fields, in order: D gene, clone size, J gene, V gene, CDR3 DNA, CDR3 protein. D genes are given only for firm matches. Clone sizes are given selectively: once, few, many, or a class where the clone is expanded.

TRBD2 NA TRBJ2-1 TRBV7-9 TGTGCCAGCAGCCTTCTAGCGGGAGGTCCCTACAATGAGCAGTTCTTC CASSLLAGGPYNEQFF
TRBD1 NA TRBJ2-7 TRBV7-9 TGTGCCAGCAGCCCTCGGACAGGGATTAATTCCTACGAGCAGTACTTC CASSPRTGINSYEQYF
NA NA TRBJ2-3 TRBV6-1 TGTGCCAGCACACTCCCTACAGATACGCAGTATTTT CASTLPTDTQYF
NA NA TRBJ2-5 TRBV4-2 TGTGCCAGCAGGCGTTCGTTTGGTAGTAGCCAAGAGACCCAGTACTTC CASRRSFGSSQETQYF
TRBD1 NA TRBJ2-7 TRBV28 TGTGCCAGCGCAGACAGGGGATCCTACGAGCAGTACTTC CASADRGSYEQYF
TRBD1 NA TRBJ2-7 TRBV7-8 TGTGCCAGCAGGGGGACAGGGGCCTACGAGCAGTACTTC CASRGTGAYEQYF
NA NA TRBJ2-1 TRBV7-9 TGTGCCAGCAGCTGGGTTCTAGGCCCCTACAATGAGCAGTTCTTC CASSWVLGPYNEQFF
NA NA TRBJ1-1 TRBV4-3 TGCGCCAGCAGCCAAGAGGTGTGGACGGAGGAAAGCGGGAGATGGAACACTGAAGCTTTCTTT CASSQEVWTEESGRWNTEAFF
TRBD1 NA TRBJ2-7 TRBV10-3 TGTGCCATCAGCGCCCGGGACAGACACTACGAGCAGTACTTC CAISARDRHYEQYF
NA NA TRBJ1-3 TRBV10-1 TGCGCCAGCAGTGAGGGACTCTCTGGAAACACCATATATTTT CASSEGLSGNTIYF
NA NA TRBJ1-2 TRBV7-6 TGTGCCAGCAGCTTAGGTTGGGGGAGGTTAAGAGATGGCTACACCTTC CASSLGWGRLRDGYTF
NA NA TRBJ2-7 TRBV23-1 TGCGCCACGCGAACGGAGGGTAGTAGGGAGTACGAGCAGTACTTC CATRTEGSREYEQYF
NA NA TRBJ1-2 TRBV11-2 TGTGCCAGCAGCTTAGGGGGGACACACGGGGGCTACACCTTC CASSLGGTHGGYTF
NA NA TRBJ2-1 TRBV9 TGTGCCAGCAGCGCATCGGGACATTCCTACAATGAGCAGTTCTTC CASSASGHSYNEQFF
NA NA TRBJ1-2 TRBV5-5 TGTGCCTCTCGCGGGGAACACTATGGCTACACCTTC CASRGEHYGYTF
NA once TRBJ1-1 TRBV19 TGTGCCAGTAGTACCTCGCGGGGCTTGGACACTGAAGCTTTCTTT CASSTSRGLDTEAFF
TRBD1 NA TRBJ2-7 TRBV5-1 TGCGCCAGCAGCTTGGTGGGTGGACAGGGGGCTTCAGGCTACGAGCAGTACTTC CASSLVGGQGASGYEQYF
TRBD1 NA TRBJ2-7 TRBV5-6 TGTGCCAGCAGCTGGGGGACAGGAACCTACGAGCAGTACTTC CASSWGTGTYEQYF
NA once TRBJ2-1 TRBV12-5 TGTGCTAGTGGTCTCCCGAGAAGCGGTGCCCACAATGAGCAGTTCTTC CASGLPRSGAHNEQFF
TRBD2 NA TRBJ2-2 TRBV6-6 TGTGCCAGCAGTTTATTTAGCGGGGCGAACACCGGGGAGCTGTTTTTT CASSLFSGANTGELFF
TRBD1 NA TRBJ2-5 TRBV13 TGTGCCAGCAGCTTTAATGTTTACAGGGGGCTGGGGGAGACCCAGTACTTC CASSFNVYRGLGETQYF
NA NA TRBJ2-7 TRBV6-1 TGTGCCAGCAGTGAAAGCTTAGGACAGCCTTCCTACGAGCAGTACTTC CASSESLGQPSYEQYF
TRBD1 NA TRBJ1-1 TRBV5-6 TGTGCCAGCAGCACCGGGACAGGGAACACTGAAGCTTTCTTT CASSTGTGNTEAFF
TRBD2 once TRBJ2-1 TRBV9 TGTGCCAGCAGCACCAGGACTAGCGGGAGCCATGAGCAGTTCTTC CASSTRTSGSHEQFF
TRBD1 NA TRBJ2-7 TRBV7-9 TGTGCCAGCAGCCCGGGACAGGGCTACGAGCAGTACTTC CASSPGQGYEQYF
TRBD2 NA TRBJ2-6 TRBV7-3 TGTGCCAGCAGCTACCTTTTTATCGGCGGGGGGGCTCGGGCCAACGTCCTGACTTTC CASSYLFIGGGARANVLTF
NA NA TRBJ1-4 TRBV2 TGTGCCAGCACCATTGGAGGGCATCTAGGTGAAAAACTGTTTTTT CASTIGGHLGEKLFF
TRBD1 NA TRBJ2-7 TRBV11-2 TGTGCCAGCAGCGGAAGGACAGGGCTCACTGGGGAGCAGTACTTC CASSGRTGLTGEQYF
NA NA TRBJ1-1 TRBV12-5 TGTGCTAGTGGTTTGTGGTCGGGGGAAGCTTTCTTT CASGLWSGEAFF
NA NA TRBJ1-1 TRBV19 TGTGCCAGTAGTGTGGGCAAGAATGAAGCTTTCTTT CASSVGKNEAFF
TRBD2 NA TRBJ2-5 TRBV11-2 TGTGCCAGCAGCTTAGGACTAGCGGGGGGCCTGGAGACCCAGTACTTC CASSLGLAGGLETQYF
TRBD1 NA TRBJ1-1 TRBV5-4 TGTGCCAGCAGCCCCGAGTCGAGGACAGGGCCGGGCACTGAAGCTTTCTTT CASSPESRTGPGTEAFF
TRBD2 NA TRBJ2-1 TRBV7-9 TGTGCCAGCAGCACTAGCGGGCTAAGCTCCTACAATGAGCAGTTCTTC CASSTSGLSSYNEQFF
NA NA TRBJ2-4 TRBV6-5 TGTGCCAGCAGTTTGGGGGGGGCGTCCGACCACCGGTACTTC CASSLGGASDHRYF
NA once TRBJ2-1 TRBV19 TGTGCCAGTAGCATGGACAGCTCCTACAATGAGCAGTTCTTC CASSMDSSYNEQFF
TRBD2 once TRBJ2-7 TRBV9 TGTGCCAGCAGCGTAGGGGGGGAGGGCTACGAGCAGTACTTC CASSVGGEGYEQYF
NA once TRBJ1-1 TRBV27 TGTGCTAGCAGTTTTGTGGGGGAGGCCACTGAAGCTTTCTTT CASSFVGEATEAFF
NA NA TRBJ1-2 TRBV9 TGTGCCAGCAGCCCCTTCCGGGGAGGGGGGTATGGCTACACCTTC CASSPFRGGGYGYTF
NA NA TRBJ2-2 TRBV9 TGTGCCAGCAGCGTCACCTTGGAGGGCACGAACACCGGGGAGCTGTTTTTT CASSVTLEGTNTGELFF
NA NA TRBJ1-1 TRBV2 TGTGCCAGCACCGTGGGGGGAAACACTGAAGCTTTCTTT CASTVGGNTEAFF
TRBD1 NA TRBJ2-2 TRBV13 TGTGCCAGCAGCCCAAGACAGGGAGCCTACACCGGGGAGCTGTTTTTT CASSPRQGAYTGELFF
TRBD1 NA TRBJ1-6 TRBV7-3 TGTGCCAGCAGCCACTCAGGGGGTAATTCACCCCTCCACTTT CASSHSGGNSPLHF
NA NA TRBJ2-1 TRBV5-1 TGCGCCAGCAGCCTGAATCTTGGAGCGGCTCCAAACAATGAGCAGTTCTTC CASSLNLGAAPNNEQFF
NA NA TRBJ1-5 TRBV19 TGTGCCACGCAAAATACGGACAGCCGTAATCAGCCCCAGCATTTT CATQNTDSRNQPQHF
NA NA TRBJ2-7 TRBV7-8 TGTGCCAGCAGCTTCGGATACGGGACACCGTACGAGCAGTACTTC CASSFGYGTPYEQYF
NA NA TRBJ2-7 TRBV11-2 TGTGCCAGCAGCTTGGACACCTACGAGCAGTACTTC CASSLDTYEQYF
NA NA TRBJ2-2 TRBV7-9 TGTGCCAGCAGCCCCCCTTTGGGGCTACACACCGGGGAGCTGTTTTTT CASSPPLGLHTGELFF
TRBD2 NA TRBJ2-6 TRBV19 TGTGCCAGTAGTATATCCGTGTGCGGGGGGGGGACGGTATCGGGGGCCAACGTCCTGACTTTC CASSISVCGGGTVSGANVLTF
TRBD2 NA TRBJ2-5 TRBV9 TGTGCCAGCAGCGTCGGACTAGCGGCGCAAGAGACCCAGTACTTC CASSVGLAAQETQYF
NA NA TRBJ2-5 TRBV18 TGTGCCAGCTCACCAACCCTACTACAAGAGACCCAGTACTTC CASSPTLLQETQYF
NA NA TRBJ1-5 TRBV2 TGTGCCAGCAGTGGGCGGCCGACTACCCCAAATCAGCCCCAGCATTTT CASSGRPTTPNQPQHF
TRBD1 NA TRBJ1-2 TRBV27 TGTGCCAGCAGTCTCTTCTGGACAGGGAGGTTAGGTGGCTACACCTTC CASSLFWTGRLGGYTF
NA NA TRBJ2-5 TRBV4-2 TGTGCCAGCAGCCTCCGGGACAATCAAGAGACCCAGTACTTC CASSLRDNQETQYF
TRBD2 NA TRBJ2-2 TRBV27 TGTGCCAGCAGTTTGCATCAGGGACTAGCGTTAAACACCGGGGAGCTGTTTTTT CASSLHQGLALNTGELFF
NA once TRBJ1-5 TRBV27 TGTGCCAGCAGTTTGCGGTCGGGCAATCAGCCCCAGCATTTT CASSLRSGNQPQHF